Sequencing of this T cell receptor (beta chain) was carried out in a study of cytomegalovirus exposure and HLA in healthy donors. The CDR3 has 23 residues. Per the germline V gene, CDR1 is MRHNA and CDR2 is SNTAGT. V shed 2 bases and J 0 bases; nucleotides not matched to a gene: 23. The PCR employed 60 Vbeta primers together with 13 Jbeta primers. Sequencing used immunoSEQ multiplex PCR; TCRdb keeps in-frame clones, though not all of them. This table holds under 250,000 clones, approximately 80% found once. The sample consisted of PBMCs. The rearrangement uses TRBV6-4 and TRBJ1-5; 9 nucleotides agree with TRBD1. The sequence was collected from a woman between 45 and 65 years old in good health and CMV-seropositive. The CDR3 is CASSDDWIDRGRLRKDSNQPQHF. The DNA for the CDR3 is TGTGCCAGCAGTGACGATTGGATTGACAGGGGGAGGCTCAGAAAGGATAGCAATCAGCCCCAGCATTTT.